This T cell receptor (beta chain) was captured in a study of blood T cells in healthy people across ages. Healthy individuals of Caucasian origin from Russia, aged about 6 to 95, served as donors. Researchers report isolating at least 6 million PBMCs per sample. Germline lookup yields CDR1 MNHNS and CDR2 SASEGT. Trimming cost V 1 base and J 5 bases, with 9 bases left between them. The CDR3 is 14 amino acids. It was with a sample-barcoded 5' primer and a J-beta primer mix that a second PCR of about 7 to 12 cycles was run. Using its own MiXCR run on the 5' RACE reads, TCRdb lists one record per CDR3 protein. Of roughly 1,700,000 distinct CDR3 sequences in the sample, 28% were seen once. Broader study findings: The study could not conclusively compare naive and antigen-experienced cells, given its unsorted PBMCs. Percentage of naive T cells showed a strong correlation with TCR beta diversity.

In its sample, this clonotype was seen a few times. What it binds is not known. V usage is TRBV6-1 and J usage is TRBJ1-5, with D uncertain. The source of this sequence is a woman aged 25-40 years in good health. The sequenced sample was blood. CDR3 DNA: TGTGCCAGCAGTGAAGGTGGCTCCCATCAGCCCCAGCATTTT. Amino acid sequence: CASSEGGSHQPQHF.